What follows are 2 T cell receptor beta chains derived from one specimen sequenced in a study of spatial heterogeneity in lung cancer. TCRdb re-called the 5' RACE reads through MiXCR, storing one row per CDR3 protein. The table records tens of thousands of distinct CDR3 sequences, less than 6.5% of them present only once. This sample's time point: blood at routine non-recurrence follow-up after resection. The starting material was PBMCs, obtained at follow-up. These receptors were taken from a female donor with early-stage non-small cell lung cancer.

This clonotype was seen at least ten times. The rearrangement joins TRBV20-1 to TRBJ2-5; the D gene is possibly TRBD2 (5 bases). This CDR3 spans 15 amino acids. In germline, CDR1 is DFQATT, CDR2 SNEGSKA (reference sequence). Deletions cut 4 bases from V and 2 bases from J, with 17 bases between. CDR3 amino acids: CSATYDSATQETQYF. The DNA for the CDR3 is TGCAGTGCTACGTACGATAGCGCGACTCAAGAGACCCAGTACTTC.

This clonotype was seen many times. CDR3 sequence (DNA): TGTGCCATCAGTGACGGAGGGACTAGCACAGATACGCAGTATTTT. Protein: CAISDGGTSTDTQYF. The chain has TRBV10-3 and TRBJ2-3; D may be TRBD2 (6 bases). Trimming cost V 3 bases and J 0 bases, with 10 bases left between them. The CDR3 contains 15 residues. Germline-derived CDR1 and CDR2 are ENHRY and SYGVKD.